Listed below are T cell receptor beta chains from one sample, sequenced in a study of cytomegalovirus exposure and HLA in healthy donors. The assay was immunoSEQ multiplex PCR, and TCRdb's table has in-frame clones only and misses some. Among roughly 100,000 clones listed, 70% to 80% were seen once. The sequenced sample consisted of PBMCs. The receptors stem from a young man in good health and CMV-seronegative. Each CDR3 is given without its conserved first and last residue. D genes are given only for firm matches. Clone size is not always given. Where it is, it says once, few, many or a class for expanded clones.

j_call clone_size v_call d_call cdr3_aa
TRBJ1-2 - TRBV5-6 - ASTRTEGAGYT
TRBJ1-2 - TRBV15 - ATSFGPTNYGYT
TRBJ1-6 - TRBV13 TRBD1 ATKGQGNSPLH
TRBJ2-7 once TRBV2 - ASSLIYEQY
TRBJ2-3 - TRBV29-1 TRBD2 SVPSGFSSTDTQY
TRBJ1-5 - TRBV7-6 TRBD1 ASSAQGGAGQPQH
TRBJ2-2 few TRBV6-1 - ASIQQGIGTGELF
TRBJ1-5 few TRBV9 - ASSVDPFSNQPQH
TRBJ1-6 few TRBV7-2 - ASSVNRVHNSPLH
TRBJ2-3 - TRBV5-1 - ASSSEGGVTDTQY
TRBJ2-3 - TRBV29-1 TRBD1 SVGYRGVTTDTQY
TRBJ1-4 - TRBV9 - ASSVGKFDLENEKLF
TRBJ2-2 - TRBV7-2 - ASSSSRGQLNTGELF
TRBJ2-7 - TRBV5-1 TRBD1 ASSWLGDRGHEQY
TRBJ1-2 few TRBV6-5 - ASSGQLNYGYT
TRBJ2-2 - TRBV6-5 - ASSYGRGTGELF
TRBJ1-4 - TRBV28 - ASSFVGVEKLF
TRBJ2-2 - TRBV19 TRBD1 ASSKDRDTGELF
TRBJ2-3 - TRBV10-3 TRBD1 AILDRGRTDTQY
TRBJ2-7 - TRBV4-2 TRBD1 ASSQMSTGGSYEQY
TRBJ2-5 few TRBV9 - ASSVGPDQETQY
TRBJ1-1 - TRBV28 - ATTQGVNTEAF
TRBJ2-3 - TRBV15 TRBD2 ATSRAGSGASLNTQY
TRBJ2-3 - TRBV30 - AWLLDSNDTQY
TRBJ2-1 - TRBV7-9 TRBD2 ASSLAGGLYNEQF
TRBJ2-5 - TRBV10-2 - ASQAPQETQY
TRBJ2-5 - TRBV28 TRBD1 ATRTGGSETQY
TRBJ1-3 - TRBV9 - ASSASGSGNTIY
TRBJ2-1 - TRBV28 TRBD1 ASSGTDLNYNEQF
TRBJ1-2 once TRBV25-1 - ASSEYLGGQNGYT
TRBJ1-4 - TRBV6-1 - ASSPWERNEKLF
TRBJ2-1 - TRBV4-1 TRBD1 ASSQNQGAGQNEQF
TRBJ2-2 - TRBV6-5 TRBD2 ASSYSGGLNTGELF
TRBJ2-1 - TRBV29-1 TRBD1 SVGGTGKSDEQF
TRBJ2-1 - TRBV29-1 TRBD2 SVDPSGLAGGGNEQF
TRBJ2-7 - TRBV6-6 - ASSSVSSYEQY
TRBJ1-4 - TRBV27 - ASSKTLLSRGEKLF
TRBJ2-3 - TRBV5-1 TRBD2 ASSLGLASTDTQY
TRBJ2-4 once TRBV6-1 - ATAGVGGDIQY
TRBJ2-4 - TRBV15 - ATSTDGGRTKNIQY
TRBJ1-2 - TRBV30 TRBD1 AWKVQGGQGYGYT
TRBJ1-1 few TRBV2 TRBD1 ASSVRQGSTEAF
TRBJ2-7 once TRBV28 TRBD1 ASSSRQGFYEQY
TRBJ1-1 - TRBV29-1 TRBD1 SVEQGGNTEAF
TRBJ1-1 few TRBV29-1 - SVEQGRGTEAF
TRBJ1-2 few TRBV28 - ASSQGTGGGNYGYT
TRBJ2-7 once TRBV29-1 TRBD2 SVGTSGDEQY
TRBJ2-5 - TRBV5-1 - ASSSLPGWETQY
TRBJ1-2 few TRBV5-6 TRBD1 ASSFRSGQGGYT
TRBJ2-7 - TRBV28 TRBD2 ASSRAGGVNEQY
TRBJ1-1 - TRBV5-8 TRBD1 ASSLEGAERNTEAF
TRBJ2-3 - TRBV5-1 - ASRQDTDTQY
TRBJ1-1 - TRBV18 - ASSPRSNLPILNTEAF
TRBJ1-3 - TRBV30 - AWAAGSSSGNTIY
TRBJ2-7 - TRBV7-9 TRBD2 ASSSPGTSVPYEQY